Each of the 13 T cell receptor beta chains below was sequenced from the same sample in a study of cytotoxic CD8 clonotypes in ibrutinib-treated CLL. This table comes from immunoSEQ multiplex PCR, and its TCRdb copy is limited to in-frame clones, with some not included. Of over 9,000 clones listed, 79% are singletons. Here the sequenced sample was PBMCs, taken at disease progression, from a patient treated with ibrutinib. The receptors originated from a human donor with chronic lymphocytic leukemia.

This chain joins TRBV5-1 and TRBJ1-5; D might be TRBD1 (5 bases). Trimming left V 1 base short and J 6 bases short, with 11 bases between. The CDR3 is made up of 14 amino acids. CDR1 SGHRS and CDR2 YFSETQ come from the germline V gene. The CDR3 sequence: CASSLMQGSQPQHF. In nucleotides, the CDR3 is TGCGCCAGCAGCTTGATGCAGGGTTCTCAGCCCCAGCATTTT.

The genes are TRBV18 and TRBJ1-1, with D tentatively TRBD1 (6 bases). From germline, CDR1 is KGHSH and CDR2 LQKENI. This CDR3 is built from 15 residues. The V and J ends lost 3 bases and 4 bases respectively, with 15 bases between them. Here the CDR3 DNA reads TGTGCCAGCTCACCCGGGGTACAGGGAAGCACTGAAGCTTTCTTT. This codes for CASSPGVQGSTEAFF.

The chain recombines TRBV6-1 with TRBJ1-5; 8 nucleotides line up with TRBD1. The V and J ends lost 3 bases and 2 bases, in that order; junction bases with no gene match: 3. The CDR3 is made up of 15 amino acids. Germline CDR1 MNHNS, CDR2 SASEGT. Here the CDR3 DNA reads TGTGCCAGCAGTGAGGACAGGGTTGGCAATCAGCCCCAGCATTTT. This gives the protein CASSEDRVGNQPQHF.

The CDR3 DNA sequence: TGTGCCAGCACGGATTCCCACTCCTATAATTCACCCCTCCACTTT. This codes for CASTDSHSYNSPLHF. The chain couples TRBV6-1 to TRBJ1-6; D remains unclear. The CDR3 loop spans 15 amino acids. Per the germline V gene, CDR1 is MNHNS and CDR2 is SASEGT. The V end was cut by 7 bases, the J end by 0 bases, with 10 bases between.

The chain has TRBV19 and TRBJ1-5, with D unclear. This CDR3 is built from 16 residues. Trimming left V 1 base short and J 0 bases short, with 10 bases between. Germline lookup yields CDR1 LNHDA and CDR2 SQIVND (reference sequence). CDR3 amino acids: CASSIAADYSNQPQHF. The CDR3 coding sequence is TGTGCCAGTAGTATAGCTGCGGATTATAGCAATCAGCCCCAGCATTTT.

By sample fraction, this clone is medium-sized. DNA of the CDR3: TGTGCCAGCAGCCAAGATGTACCCCGGGAGGGCCTCTACGAGCAGTACTTC. This translates into CASSQDVPREGLYEQYF. The V gene is TRBV4-2, the J gene TRBJ2-7, with 8 bases that match TRBD2. The J segment lost 3 bases and the V segment lost 0 bases, leaving 10 bases of the junction unmatched. CDR3 length: 17 amino acids. Germline values: CDR1 LGHNA, CDR2 YNFKEQ.

The V gene is TRBV6-1, the J gene TRBJ2-7; D gene ambiguous. Germline V gene lookup returns CDR1 MNHNS and CDR2 SASEGT. This CDR3 has 11 amino acids. The V and J ends lost 5 bases and 6 bases respectively, with 8 bases between them. This CDR3 reads CASSYRTEQYF. For the CDR3, the DNA is TGTGCCAGCAGTTATCGGACCGAGCAGTACTTC.

The chain joins TRBV5-6 to TRBJ1-1; D ambiguous. This CDR3 comprises 14 residues. V shed 6 bases and J shed 11 bases, with 23 bases lying between them. Germline assignment: CDR1 SGHDT and CDR2 YYEEEE. Here the CDR3 DNA reads TGTGCCAGCACTCTATTGCGAGTAGCCCGGGAGGCTTTCTTT. Protein sequence: CASTLLRVAREAFF.

The genes are TRBV29-1 and TRBJ2-5, with 7 bases lining up with TRBD1. The junction had 3 bases not matched to a gene; V was cut back by 7 bases and J by 1 base. The CDR3 extends over 12 amino acids. Germline CDR1 is SQVTM and CDR2 is ANQGSEA. The CDR3 region has the DNA TGCAGCGCTCGACAGGGCCAAGAGACCCAGTACTTC. Protein: CSARQGQETQYF.

The V gene is TRBV5-1, the J gene TRBJ2-1; the match to TRBD2 covers 12 bases. The CDR3 sequence is 15 residues long. Looked up from germline, CDR1 is SGHRS and CDR2 is YFSETQ. The junction had 8 bases not matched to a gene; V was cut back by 5 bases and J by 8 bases. In nucleotides, the CDR3 is TGCGCCAGCAGTCTAGCGGGGGGGCCATCAGATGAGCAGTTCTTC. As protein: CASSLAGGPSDEQFF. The entire variable domain, with the rest obtained from reference TRBV5-1 and TRBJ2-1, is as follows: KAGVTQTPRYLIKTRGQQVTLSCSPISGHRSVSWYQQTPGQGLQFLFEYFSETQRNKGNFPGRFSGRQFSNSRSEMNVSTLELGDSALYLCASSLAGGPSDEQFFGPGTRLTVL.

CDR3 DNA: TGTGCCAGCAGCTTAATTCAGGGGAATGAGCAGTTCTTC. It translates to CASSLIQGNEQFF. The rearrangement uses TRBV11-2 and TRBJ2-1; weak D call: TRBD1 (6 bases). CDR3 length: 13 residues. Deletions cut 2 bases from V and 7 bases from J, with 9 bases between. Germline V CDR1 and CDR2: SGHAT, FQNNGV.

CDR3 residues: CASSQEQGRGDTEAFF. The CDR3 DNA reads TGTGCCAGCAGCCAAGAGCAGGGCCGAGGGGACACTGAAGCTTTCTTT. The chain couples TRBV14 to TRBJ1-1; D perhaps matches TRBD1 (5 bases). The CDR3 totals 16 residues. The V gene lost 0 bases and the J gene lost 3 bases, with 14 bases spanning the gap. The germline CDR1 and CDR2 sequences are SGHDN and FVKESK.

The V call is TRBV6-1, the J call TRBJ2-2; unclear D gene. The CDR3 runs to 15 residues. V lost 8 bases and J lost 0, with 13 bases in between. Germline V gene data show CDR1 as MNHNS and CDR2 as SASEGT. The CDR3 nucleotides read TGTGCCAGCTCGAGTTTGGCAGCGAACACCGGGGAGCTGTTTTTT. It translates to CASSSLAANTGELFF.